This T cell receptor (beta chain) originates from a study of monozygotic twins with inflammatory bowel disease. General study findings and limits: Among twins, concordant and discordant pairs did not differ in repertoire similarity, possibly from limited power.

Points on this clonotype: The antigen remains undetermined.

Sampling involved one blood draw (2.5 ml) for every donor. Researchers isolated total RNA from whole blood without sorting T cells. This CDR3 region has 14 residues. Looked up from germline, CDR1 is GTSNPN and CDR2 is SVGIG (reference sequence). Following a re-call of the 5' RACE reads, TCRdb has one entry per CDR3 protein and lacks DNA. This sample's table reports over 350,000 distinct CDR3 sequences. This receptor was taken from a human donor with ulcerative colitis or Crohn's disease, or a healthy co-twin of an affected twin (not recorded which). The genes are TRBV30 and TRBJ2-3; TCRdb reports TRBD1, a call that lacks DNA to check it against. The sample consisted of blood. This chain's CDR3 is CAWRWGGSTDTQYF.